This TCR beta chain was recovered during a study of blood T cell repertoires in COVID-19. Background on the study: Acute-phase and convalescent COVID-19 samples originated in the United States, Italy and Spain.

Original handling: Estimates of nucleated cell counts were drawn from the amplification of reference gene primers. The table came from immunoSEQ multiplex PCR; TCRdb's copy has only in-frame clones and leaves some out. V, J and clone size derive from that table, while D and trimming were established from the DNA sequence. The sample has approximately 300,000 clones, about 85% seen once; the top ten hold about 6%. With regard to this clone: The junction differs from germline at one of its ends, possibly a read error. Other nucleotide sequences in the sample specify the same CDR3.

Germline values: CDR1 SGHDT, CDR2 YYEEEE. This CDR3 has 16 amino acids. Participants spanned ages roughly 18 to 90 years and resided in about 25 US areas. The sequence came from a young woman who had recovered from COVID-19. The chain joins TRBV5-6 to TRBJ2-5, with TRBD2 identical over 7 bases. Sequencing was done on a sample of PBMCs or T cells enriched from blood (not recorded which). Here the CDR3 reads CASSNVRGSQQETQYF. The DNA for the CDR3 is TGTGCCAGCAGCAATGTGCGGGGGTCGCAACAAGAGACCCAATACTTC.